This TCR beta chain was retrieved from a study of blood T cell repertoires in COVID-19. Study context: Samples of COVID-19 (acute and convalescent) were obtained from the United States, Italy and Spain. PBMCs, B-cell-depleted T cells, or T cells were the source of the cDNA or gDNA that made up the material.

Germline assignment: CDR1 MDHEN and CDR2 SYDVKM. The CDR3 consists of 15 residues. V lost 7 bases and J lost 1, with 11 bases in between. This clone was observed a handful of times. In the authors' workflow: The authors estimated nucleated cell counts from reference gene primer amplification. Assay: immunoSEQ multiplex PCR; the TCRdb copy retains only in-frame clones and omits some. V and J calls and clone size are those listed in that table; D and trimming were worked out from the DNA. The sample yields about 170,000 clones, approximately 82% seen once. This sequence joins TRBV28 and TRBJ1-6; maybe TRBD1 (5 bases). Source material: peripheral blood. The TCR sequence derives from a woman in her 70s who had recovered from COVID-19. CDR3 loop: CASNTGGSYNSPLHF. CDR3 in DNA: TGTGCCAGCAACACCGGGGGTTCCTATAATTCACCCCTCCACTTT.